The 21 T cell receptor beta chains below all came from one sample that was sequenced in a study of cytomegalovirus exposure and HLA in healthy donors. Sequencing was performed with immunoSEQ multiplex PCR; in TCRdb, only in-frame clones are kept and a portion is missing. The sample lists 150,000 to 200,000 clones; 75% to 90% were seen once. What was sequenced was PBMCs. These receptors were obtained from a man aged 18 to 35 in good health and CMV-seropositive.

The CDR3 DNA is TGTGCCACCCCACGCAAGGGCGGGCCAAGCTCTGGGGCCAACGTCCTGACTTTC. This translates into CATPRKGGPSSGANVLTF. V and J are TRBV5-4 and TRBJ2-6; maybe TRBD2 (5 bases). This CDR3 comprises 18 residues. The V gene lost 9 bases and the J gene lost 0 bases, with 22 bases spanning the gap. Germline loops: CDR1 SGHNT, CDR2 YYREEE (reference sequence).

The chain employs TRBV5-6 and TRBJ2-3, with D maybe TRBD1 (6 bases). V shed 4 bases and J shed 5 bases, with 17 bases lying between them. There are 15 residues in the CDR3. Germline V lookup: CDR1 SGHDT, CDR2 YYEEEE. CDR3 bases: TGTGCCAGCAGCCTCAGGGGAAGGGGCAAAGATACGCAGTATTTT. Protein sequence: CASSLRGRGKDTQYF.

The CDR3 loop is CASSQEGTQYNEQFF. DNA of the CDR3: TGCGCCAGCTCACAGGAGGGGACGCAGTACAATGAGCAGTTCTTC. The rearrangement uses TRBV5-1 and TRBJ2-1, with a tentative D call TRBD2 (6 bases). The CDR3 has 15 amino acids. V gave up 7 bases and J gave up 4 bases, with 18 bases separating them. Germline lookup yields CDR1 SGHRS and CDR2 YFSETQ.

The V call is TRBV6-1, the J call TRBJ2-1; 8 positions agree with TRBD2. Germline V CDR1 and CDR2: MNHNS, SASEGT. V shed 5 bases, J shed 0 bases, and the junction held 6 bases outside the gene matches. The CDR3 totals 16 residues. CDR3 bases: TGTGCCAGCAGTCAAGTAGCGGGATCCTCCTACAATGAGCAGTTCTTC. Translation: CASSQVAGSSYNEQFF.

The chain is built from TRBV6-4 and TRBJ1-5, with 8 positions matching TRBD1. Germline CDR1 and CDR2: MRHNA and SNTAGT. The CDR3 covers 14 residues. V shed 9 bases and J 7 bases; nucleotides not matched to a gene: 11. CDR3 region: CARSQGQGGQPQHF. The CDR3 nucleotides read TGTGCCAGATCTCAAGGACAGGGCGGGCAGCCCCAGCATTTT.

This CDR3 reads CASSSDLRVGSRGTEAFF. CDR3 DNA sequence: TGTGCCAGCAGCTCAGACCTTCGGGTTGGATCCCGGGGCACTGAAGCTTTCTTT. The genes are TRBV11-2 and TRBJ1-1; D is ambiguous. V was pared by 4 bases and J by 4 bases, with 25 bases between. Germline V gene data show CDR1 as SGHAT and CDR2 as FQNNGV. The CDR3 is made up of 18 amino acids.

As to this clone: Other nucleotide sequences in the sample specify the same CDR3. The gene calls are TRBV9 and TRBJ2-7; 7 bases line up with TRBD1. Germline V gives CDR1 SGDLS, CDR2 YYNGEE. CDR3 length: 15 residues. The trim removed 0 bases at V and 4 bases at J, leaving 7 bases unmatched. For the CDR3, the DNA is TGTGCCAGCAGCGTAGAGGGGACAGTCTTATACGAGCAGTACTTC. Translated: CASSVEGTVLYEQYF. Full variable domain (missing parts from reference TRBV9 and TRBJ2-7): DSGVTQTPKHLITATGQRVTLRCSPRSGDLSVYWYQQSLDQGLQFLIQYYNGEERAKGNILERFSAQQFPDLHSELNLSSLELGDSALYFCASSVEGTVLYEQYFGPGTRLTVT.

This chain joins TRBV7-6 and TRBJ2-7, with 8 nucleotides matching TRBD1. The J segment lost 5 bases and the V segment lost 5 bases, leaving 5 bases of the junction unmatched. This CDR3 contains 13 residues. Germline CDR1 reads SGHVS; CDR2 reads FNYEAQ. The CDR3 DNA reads TGTGCCAGCAGCCGACAGGGGTTGAACGAGCAGTACTTC. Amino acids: CASSRQGLNEQYF.

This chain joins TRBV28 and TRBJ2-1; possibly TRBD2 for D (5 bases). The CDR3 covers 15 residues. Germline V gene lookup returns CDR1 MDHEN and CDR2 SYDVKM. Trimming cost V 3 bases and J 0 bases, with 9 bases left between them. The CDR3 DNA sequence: TGTGCCAGCAGTTTGTGGGAGAGCTCCTACAATGAGCAGTTCTTC. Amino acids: CASSLWESSYNEQFF. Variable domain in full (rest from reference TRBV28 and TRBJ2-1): DVKVTQSSRYLVKRTGEKVFLECVQDMDHENMFWYRQDPGLGLRLIYFSYDVKMKEKGDIPEGYSVSREKKERFSLILESASTNQTSMYLCASSLWESSYNEQFFGPGTRLTVL.

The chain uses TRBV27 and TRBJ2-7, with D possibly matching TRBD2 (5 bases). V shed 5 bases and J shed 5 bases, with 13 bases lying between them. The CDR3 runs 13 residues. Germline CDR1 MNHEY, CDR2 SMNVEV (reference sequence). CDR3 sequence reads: CASSQRVSDEQYF. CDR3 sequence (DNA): TGTGCCAGCAGTCAGAGGGTTTCAGACGAGCAGTACTTC.

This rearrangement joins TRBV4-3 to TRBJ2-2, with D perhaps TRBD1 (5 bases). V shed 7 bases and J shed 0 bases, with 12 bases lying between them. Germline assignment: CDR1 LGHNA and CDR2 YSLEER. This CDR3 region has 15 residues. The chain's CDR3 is CASKSTASNTGELFF. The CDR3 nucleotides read TGCGCCAGCAAATCGACAGCTTCGAACACCGGGGAGCTGTTTTTT.

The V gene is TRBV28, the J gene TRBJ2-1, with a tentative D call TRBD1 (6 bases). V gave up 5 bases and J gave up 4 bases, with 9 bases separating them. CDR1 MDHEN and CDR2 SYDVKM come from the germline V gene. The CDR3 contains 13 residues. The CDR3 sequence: CASSPGVYNEQFF. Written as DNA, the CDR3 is TGTGCCAGCAGTCCAGGGGTTTACAATGAGCAGTTCTTC. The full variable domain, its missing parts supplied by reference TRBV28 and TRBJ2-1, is DVKVTQSSRYLVKRTGEKVFLECVQDMDHENMFWYRQDPGLGLRLIYFSYDVKMKEKGDIPEGYSVSREKKERFSLILESASTNQTSMYLCASSPGVYNEQFFGPGTRLTVL.

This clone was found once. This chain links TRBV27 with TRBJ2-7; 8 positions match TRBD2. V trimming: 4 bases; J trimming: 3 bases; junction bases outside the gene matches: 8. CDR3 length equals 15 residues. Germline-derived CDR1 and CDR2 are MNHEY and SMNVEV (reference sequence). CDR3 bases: TGTGCCAGCAGTTACAGAGCGGGGGATCTCTACGAGCAGTACTTC. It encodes CASSYRAGDLYEQYF.

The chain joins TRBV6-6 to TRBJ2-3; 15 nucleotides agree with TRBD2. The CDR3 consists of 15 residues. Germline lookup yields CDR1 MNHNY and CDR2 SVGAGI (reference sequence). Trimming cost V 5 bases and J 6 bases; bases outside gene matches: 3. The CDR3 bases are TGTGCCAGCAGTCCCGGACTAGCGGGAGGGGATACGCAGTATTTT. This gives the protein CASSPGLAGGDTQYF.

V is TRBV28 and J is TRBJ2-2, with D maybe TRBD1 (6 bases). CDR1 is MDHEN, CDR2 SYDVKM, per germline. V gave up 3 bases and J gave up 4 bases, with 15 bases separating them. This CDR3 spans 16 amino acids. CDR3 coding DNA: TGTGCCAGCAGTTTTATAGGCAGGGGATTCACCGGGGAGCTGTTTTTT. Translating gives CASSFIGRGFTGELFF. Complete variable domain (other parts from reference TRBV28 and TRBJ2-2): DVKVTQSSRYLVKRTGEKVFLECVQDMDHENMFWYRQDPGLGLRLIYFSYDVKMKEKGDIPEGYSVSREKKERFSLILESASTNQTSMYLCASSFIGRGFTGELFFGEGSRLTVL.

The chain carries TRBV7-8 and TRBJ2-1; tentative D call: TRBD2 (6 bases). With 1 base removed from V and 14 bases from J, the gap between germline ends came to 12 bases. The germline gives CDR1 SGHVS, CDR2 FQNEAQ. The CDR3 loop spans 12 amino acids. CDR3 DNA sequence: TGTGCCAGCAGCTTAGTGTTACGGGAGAAGTTCTTC. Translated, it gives CASSLVLREKFF.

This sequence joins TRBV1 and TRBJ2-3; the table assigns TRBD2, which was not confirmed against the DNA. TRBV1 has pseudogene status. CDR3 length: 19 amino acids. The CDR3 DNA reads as TGCACCAGCAGCCCGGGGGGACTAGCGTATAATTGGAGGACAGATACGCAGTATTTT. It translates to CTSSPGGLAYNWRTDTQYF.

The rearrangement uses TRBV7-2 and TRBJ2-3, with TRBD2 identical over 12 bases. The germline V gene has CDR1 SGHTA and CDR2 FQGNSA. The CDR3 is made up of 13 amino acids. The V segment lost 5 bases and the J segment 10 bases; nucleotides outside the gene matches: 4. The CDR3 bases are TGTGCCAGCAGCCCCCTAGCGGGAGGGGCGCAGTATTTT. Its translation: CASSPLAGGAQYF.

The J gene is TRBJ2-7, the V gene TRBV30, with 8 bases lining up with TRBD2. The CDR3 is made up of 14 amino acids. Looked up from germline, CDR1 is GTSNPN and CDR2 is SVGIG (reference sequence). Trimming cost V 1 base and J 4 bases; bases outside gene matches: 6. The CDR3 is CAWSDISGMYEQYF. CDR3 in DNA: TGTGCCTGGAGTGATATTAGCGGGATGTACGAGCAGTACTTC.

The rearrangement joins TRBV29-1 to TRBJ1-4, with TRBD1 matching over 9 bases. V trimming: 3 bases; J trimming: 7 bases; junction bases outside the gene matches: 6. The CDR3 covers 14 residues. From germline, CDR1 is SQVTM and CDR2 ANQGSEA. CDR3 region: CSVDPGQGGEKLFF. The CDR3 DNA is TGCAGCGTTGATCCGGGACAGGGAGGTGAAAAACTGTTTTTT.

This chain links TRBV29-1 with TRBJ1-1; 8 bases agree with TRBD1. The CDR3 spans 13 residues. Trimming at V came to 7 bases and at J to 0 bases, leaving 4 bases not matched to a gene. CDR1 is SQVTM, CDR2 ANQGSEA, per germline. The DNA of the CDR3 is TGCAGCGGTCGGGACAGGTTGAACACTGAAGCTTTCTTT. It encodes CSGRDRLNTEAFF.